A selection of T cell receptor beta chains follows, all from one sample in a study of identical twins. TCRdb recomputed calls from the 5' RACE reads with MiXCR, one row per CDR3 protein. The top ten clones hold around 0.57% of a sample with 500,000 or so distinct CDR3 sequences, 14% of them seen once. These data were also filed under a second study, of yellow fever vaccine responses in identical twins.

The sample comprised CD4+ T cells sorted from blood. All receptors derive from a woman younger than 30 in good health. The conserved cysteine and the conserved F or W are not part of the CDR3 here. The D gene is left open where the match is weak.

CDR3: ASSTGTSDYEQY
V: TRBV19
D: TRBD2
J: TRBJ2-7

CDR3: ASSLGLLLNNEQF
V: TRBV5-5
D: .
J: TRBJ2-1

CDR3: ASSQDPIGTRYQETQY
V: TRBV4-3
D: .
J: TRBJ2-5

CDR3: ASSPVLAGGKEQY
V: TRBV7-3
D: TRBD2
J: TRBJ2-7

CDR3: ASSLAGIGQPQH
V: TRBV7-9
D: .
J: TRBJ1-5

CDR3: ASSFSSGGAKNIQY
V: TRBV7-8
D: TRBD2
J: TRBJ2-4

CDR3: ASSSSWGPGELF
V: TRBV6-2/TRBV6-3
D: .
J: TRBJ2-2

CDR3: ASSPQDNYGYT
V: TRBV21-1
D: .
J: TRBJ1-2

CDR3: ASSLPGGITGELF
V: TRBV5-5
D: TRBD2
J: TRBJ2-2

CDR3: ATSDAGTDTQY
V: TRBV24-1
D: .
J: TRBJ2-3

CDR3: SARDLPSAKNIQY
V: TRBV20-1
D: .
J: TRBJ2-4

CDR3: ASSLVGGGYEQY
V: TRBV5-1
D: .
J: TRBJ2-7

CDR3: ATSRDRSYEQY
V: TRBV15
D: .
J: TRBJ2-7

CDR3: ASSKGLAETQY
V: TRBV12-3/TRBV12-4
D: TRBD2
J: TRBJ2-5

CDR3: ASSDAGHPDATNEKLF
V: TRBV25-1
D: .
J: TRBJ1-4

CDR3: ASSQTQSSYEQY
V: TRBV6-1
D: .
J: TRBJ2-7

CDR3: ASSLYGEQY
V: TRBV27
D: .
J: TRBJ2-7

CDR3: SVGEQGTRNIQY
V: TRBV29-1
D: TRBD1
J: TRBJ2-4

CDR3: ASSSGESQETQY
V: TRBV5-1
D: .
J: TRBJ2-5

CDR3: ASSLGGGSEAF
V: TRBV12-3/TRBV12-4
D: .
J: TRBJ1-1

CDR3: ASSSQGTEAF
V: TRBV7-2
D: .
J: TRBJ1-1

CDR3: SARVQGGRTDTQY
V: TRBV20-1
D: .
J: TRBJ2-3

CDR3: ASTGQGAGTQY
V: TRBV5-1
D: TRBD1
J: TRBJ2-5

CDR3: ASSQPRDRVGGEQY
V: TRBV4-2
D: .
J: TRBJ2-7

CDR3: ATSDLGQGAEETQY
V: TRBV24-1
D: TRBD1
J: TRBJ2-5